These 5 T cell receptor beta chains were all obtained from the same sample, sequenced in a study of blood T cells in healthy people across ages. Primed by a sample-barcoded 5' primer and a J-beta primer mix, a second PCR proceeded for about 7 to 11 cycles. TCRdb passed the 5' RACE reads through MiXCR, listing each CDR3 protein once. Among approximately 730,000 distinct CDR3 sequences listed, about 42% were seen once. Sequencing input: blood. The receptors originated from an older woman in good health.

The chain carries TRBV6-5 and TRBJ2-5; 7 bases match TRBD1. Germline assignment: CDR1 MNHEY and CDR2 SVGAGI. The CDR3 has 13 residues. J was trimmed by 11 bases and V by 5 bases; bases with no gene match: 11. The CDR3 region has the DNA TGTGCCAGCAGTCCCCTACAGGGGATAAAGCAGTACTTC. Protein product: CASSPLQGIKQYF.

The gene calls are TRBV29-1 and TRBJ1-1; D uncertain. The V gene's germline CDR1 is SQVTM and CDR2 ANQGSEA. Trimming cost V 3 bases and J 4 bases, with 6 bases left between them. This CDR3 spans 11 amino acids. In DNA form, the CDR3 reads TGCAGCGTTGATTGGGGCACTGAAGCTTTCTTT. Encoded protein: CSVDWGTEAFF.

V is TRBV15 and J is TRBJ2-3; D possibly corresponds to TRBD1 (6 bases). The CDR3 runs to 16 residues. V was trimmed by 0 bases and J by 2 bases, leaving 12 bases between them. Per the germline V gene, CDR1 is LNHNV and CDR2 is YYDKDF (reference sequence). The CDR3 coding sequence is TGTGCCACCAGCAGAGATCTGAGGGGGAACACAGATACGCAGTATTTT. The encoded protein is CATSRDLRGNTDTQYF.

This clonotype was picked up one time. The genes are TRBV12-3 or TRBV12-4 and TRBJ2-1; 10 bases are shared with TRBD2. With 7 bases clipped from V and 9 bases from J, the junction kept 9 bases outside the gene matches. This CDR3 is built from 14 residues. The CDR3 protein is CASIGSGGAFEQFF. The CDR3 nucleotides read TGTGCCAGCATCGGGAGCGGGGGGGCCTTTGAGCAGTTCTTC.

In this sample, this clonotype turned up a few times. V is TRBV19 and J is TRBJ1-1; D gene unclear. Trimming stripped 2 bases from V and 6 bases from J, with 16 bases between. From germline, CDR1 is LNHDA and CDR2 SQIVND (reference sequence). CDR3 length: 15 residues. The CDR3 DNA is TGTGCCAGTAGTATATGGGCGGGCCCCGGCGCTGAAGCTTTCTTT. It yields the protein CASSIWAGPGAEAFF.